The 15 T cell receptor beta chains below were found in one sample sequenced in a study of identical twins. TCRdb analysed the 5' RACE reads with MiXCR anew, one entry per CDR3 protein. Counted here are 1.5 million to 2 million distinct CDR3 sequences, less than 40% occurring once; the ten biggest clones make up around 0.25%. Input material: cord blood. The receptors originated from a newborn girl in good health.

This clonotype was counted many times. The chain employs TRBV3-1 and TRBJ2-1; D ambiguous. The germline V and J ends were trimmed by 0 bases and 4 bases, with 13 bases remaining between them. There are 16 residues in the CDR3. CDR1 and CDR2 (germline): LGHDT, YNNKEL (reference sequence). CDR3 sequence reads: CASSQDGQRLYNEQFF. In DNA form, the CDR3 reads TGTGCCAGCAGCCAAGATGGCCAGCGTCTGTACAATGAGCAGTTCTTC.

This clonotype was picked up many times. The gene calls are TRBV7-2 and TRBJ2-3, with D possibly matching TRBD2 (5 bases). Trimming shortened V by 3 bases and J by 0 bases, and 13 bases separated the two germline ends. Germline loops: CDR1 SGHTA, CDR2 FQGNSA. The CDR3 has 16 residues. CDR3 sequence reads: CASSFSGTPSTDTQYF. In nucleotides, the CDR3 is TGTGCCAGCAGCTTCAGCGGCACCCCTAGCACAGATACGCAGTATTTT.

The V gene is TRBV29-1, the J gene TRBJ2-1; D unclear. The last part of the DNA fits TRBJ2-7 better; the J call may be wrong. Germline V CDR1 and CDR2: SQVTM, ANQGSEA. The CDR3 covers 14 residues. For the CDR3, the DNA is TGCAGCGTTGAAGGCAGGAGCTCCTACAATGAGCAGTACTTC. Protein product: CSVEGRSSYNEQYF.

This clonotype was observed many times. This rearrangement joins TRBV12-3 or TRBV12-4 to TRBJ2-7, with no clear D. V was trimmed by 5 bases and J by 5 bases, leaving 16 bases between them. The CDR3 contains 14 residues. The CDR3 DNA sequence: TGTGCCAGCAGTCCCCAAGGGTTTTCCCACGAGCAGTACTTC. As protein: CASSPQGFSHEQYF.

The rearrangement joins TRBV18 to TRBJ1-6; D is ambiguous. The V end lost 3 bases, the J end lost 3 bases, and 6 bases lay between the germline ends. Germline V gives CDR1 KGHSH, CDR2 LQKENI. The CDR3 is 14 residues long. The DNA for the CDR3 is TGTGCCAGCTCACCGGGGAACTATAATTCACCCCTCCACTTT. Translated: CASSPGNYNSPLHF.

The rearrangement uses TRBV7-9 and TRBJ2-4; D unresolved. V was trimmed by 1 base and J by 4 bases, leaving 11 bases between them. This CDR3 spans 15 amino acids. CDR1 and CDR2 from the germline V gene are SEHNR and FQNEAQ (reference sequence). This chain's CDR3 is CASSLVATVKNIQYF. Here the CDR3 DNA reads TGTGCCAGCAGCTTAGTGGCGACGGTGAAAAACATTCAGTACTTC.

This clonotype came up a few times. The rearrangement links TRBV20-1 to TRBJ2-3, with D tentatively TRBD2 (5 bases). Per the germline V gene, CDR1 is DFQATT and CDR2 is SNEGSKA (reference sequence). V lost 4 bases to trimming and J lost 2 bases, with 16 bases between them. The CDR3 spans 15 residues. CDR3 bases: TGCAGTGCTACGGGGAGAAGAAGCCCCACAGATACGCAGTATTTT. This translates into CSATGRRSPTDTQYF.

This clonotype was counted only a few times. At one of its ends the junction is not consistent with the germline gene, which may arise from a read error. V usage is TRBV20-1 and J usage is TRBJ2-4, with a tentative D call TRBD2 (5 bases). This CDR3 comprises 12 residues. Germline CDR1 and CDR2: DFQATT and SNEGSKA (reference sequence). This chain's CDR3 is CGARRLAREQCF. CDR3 nucleotide sequence: TGCGGTGCTAGAAGGCTAGCCCGCGAGCAGTGCTTC.

The genes are TRBV5-1 and TRBJ2-3, with D possibly matching TRBD2 (6 bases). There are 16 residues in the CDR3. Between the trimmed V and J ends, which lost 0 bases and 0 bases, there was a span of 11 bases. CDR1 SGHRS and CDR2 YFSETQ come from the germline V gene. The CDR3 DNA reads as TGCGCCAGCAGCTTGGCCCCTGGGAGGAGCACAGATACGCAGTATTTT. This gives the protein CASSLAPGRSTDTQYF.

This rearrangement joins TRBV25-1 to TRBJ2-7; 7 bases line up with TRBD2. Looked up from germline, CDR1 is MGHDK and CDR2 is SYGVNS. The trim removed 2 bases at V and 1 base at J, leaving 5 bases unmatched. The CDR3 length is 15 residues. For the CDR3, the DNA is TGTGCCAGCAGTGAAGGTCCAGCGGGATCCTACGAGCAGTACTTC. Its protein product is CASSEGPAGSYEQYF.

This chain uses TRBV5-1 with TRBJ2-1; 12 nucleotides agree with TRBD2. V dropped 2 bases and J dropped 3; count of bases not matched to a gene: 3. This CDR3 has 16 residues. Germline CDR1 is SGHRS and CDR2 is YFSETQ. CDR3 sequence (DNA): TGCGCCAGCAGCTTCCGGACTAGCGGGGTCTACAATGAGCAGTTCTTC. Translated, it gives CASSFRTSGVYNEQFF.

This clonotype was detected ten times or more. The rearrangement joins TRBV12-3 or TRBV12-4 to TRBJ2-7; D unresolved. The length of the CDR3 is 13 residues. V was clipped by 5 bases and J by 2 bases, with 10 bases between them. The CDR3 DNA is TGTGCCAGCAGTCTTTCGCTGGCCTACGAGCAGTACTTC. Amino acids: CASSLSLAYEQYF.

The chain uses TRBV27 and TRBJ1-2; TRBD1 matches at 8 bases. The CDR3 consists of 17 residues. Looked up from germline, CDR1 is MNHEY and CDR2 is SMNVEV (reference sequence). The V and J ends lost 3 bases and 6 bases, in that order; junction bases with no gene match: 15. CDR3: CASSFLGGQGARDGYTF. The CDR3 nucleotides read TGTGCCAGCAGTTTCCTCGGTGGGCAGGGGGCGAGGGATGGCTACACCTTC.

There are a few counts of this clonotype. The chain carries TRBV27 and TRBJ2-7, with 10 bases that match TRBD2. Germline loops: CDR1 MNHEY, CDR2 SMNVEV (reference sequence). CDR3 length: 14 amino acids. After removal of 5 bases from V and 0 bases from J, the junction contained 1 base not matched to a gene. CDR3 amino acids: CASSTSGASYEQYF. In nucleotides, the CDR3 is TGTGCCAGCAGTACTAGCGGGGCCTCCTACGAGCAGTACTTC.

The table lists this clonotype with a few counts. CDR3 in DNA: TGCAGTGCTTCACGCGGGGGCCCCTACAATGAGCAGTTCTTC. Translation gives CSASRGGPYNEQFF. The chain couples TRBV20-1 to TRBJ2-1; D is perhaps TRBD2 (7 bases). The V end lost 5 bases, the J end lost 2 bases, and 13 bases lay between the germline ends. Germline CDR1 reads DFQATT; CDR2 reads SNEGSKA (reference sequence). The CDR3 covers 14 residues.